These 14 T cell receptor beta chains share one sample of origin, sequenced in a study of CD8 T cells in ankylosing spondylitis. Each CDR3 protein gets one entry after TCRdb re-called the 5' RACE reads with MiXCR. The sample contains 200,000 to 250,000 distinct CDR3 sequences, around a quarter of which appear only once. Specimen: blood, either unsorted or a sorted T cell fraction (not recorded which). These TCRs come from a male donor with ankylosing spondylitis or in good health (not recorded which).

The rearrangement links TRBV12-3 or TRBV12-4 to TRBJ2-1, with a tentative D call TRBD2 (5 bases). The CDR3 sequence is 16 residues long. V lost 5 bases and J 6 bases, leaving 20 bases between the germline ends. CDR3 protein: CASSANRLAGGNEQFF. The CDR3 DNA follows: TGTGCCAGCAGTGCTAACCGGCTAGCCGGCGGCAATGAGCAGTTCTTC.

This clonotype was seen many times. The chain uses TRBV6-1 and TRBJ1-6; 7 nucleotides line up with TRBD1. With 5 bases clipped from V and 6 bases from J, the junction kept 4 bases outside the gene matches. This CDR3 spans 14 amino acids. Germline-derived CDR1 and CDR2 are MNHNS and SASEGT. The CDR3 here is CASSRDRSNSPLHF. The CDR3 coding sequence is TGTGCCAGCAGTCGGGACAGAAGTAATTCACCCCTCCACTTT.

This clonotype was seen at least ten times. The gene calls are TRBV20-1 and TRBJ2-1; 13 bases line up with TRBD2. With 1 base clipped from V and 10 bases from J, the junction kept 4 bases outside the gene matches. CDR1 is DFQATT, CDR2 SNEGSKA, per germline (reference sequence). This CDR3 contains 14 residues. The CDR3 reads CSARGTSGSREQFF. The CDR3, as DNA: TGCAGTGCTAGAGGGACTAGCGGGAGTCGGGAGCAGTTCTTC.

This clonotype was seen many times. The chain has TRBV5-6 and TRBJ2-7; perhaps TRBD1 as D (6 bases). CDR3 length equals 14 residues. Germline loops: CDR1 SGHDT, CDR2 YYEEEE. V lost 1 base and J lost 3, with 11 bases in between. CDR3 nucleotides: TGTGCCAGCAGCTTGTTGGGACACAACTACGAGCAGTACTTC. It codes for CASSLLGHNYEQYF.

This clonotype was recorded many times. V is TRBV6-1 and J is TRBJ2-1; a weak D match, TRBD2 (6 bases). The V gene lost 3 bases and the J gene lost 5 bases, with 17 bases spanning the gap. The CDR3 length is 16 residues. Germline CDR1 and CDR2: MNHNS and SASEGT. The CDR3 here is CASSDLWTTPNNEQFF. CDR3 bases: TGTGCCAGCAGTGATTTATGGACTACCCCTAACAATGAGCAGTTCTTC.

This clonotype was observed many times. This chain links TRBV6-1 with TRBJ1-1; TRBD1 is a possible D gene (5 bases). The V gene's germline CDR1 is MNHNS and CDR2 SASEGT. This CDR3 spans 15 amino acids. V shed 5 bases and J shed 1 base, with 14 bases lying between them. CDR3 sequence (DNA): TGTGCCAGCAGTCCGGCCAGGGTGGAGAACACTGAAGCTTTCTTT. Translated: CASSPARVENTEAFF.

This clonotype was counted at least ten times. This chain links TRBV29-1 with TRBJ1-1, with D perhaps matching TRBD1 (5 bases). Trimming removed 1 base from V and 3 bases from J, with 18 bases in between. The CDR3 runs to 16 residues. Germline-derived CDR1 and CDR2 are SQVTM and ANQGSEA. CDR3 DNA sequence: TGCAGCGTTGAAGCCCGGCTGAGTCTGGGGGACACTGAAGCTTTCTTT. Translated: CSVEARLSLGDTEAFF.

This clonotype was found a few times. V is TRBV29-1 and J is TRBJ2-1; possible D gene TRBD2, 7 bases. There are 13 residues in the CDR3. Germline assignment: CDR1 SQVTM and CDR2 ANQGSEA. V lost 6 bases and J 9 bases, leaving 18 bases between the germline ends. The CDR3 sequence: CSVRERGYSEQFF. Written as DNA, the CDR3 is TGCAGCGTGCGGGAGAGGGGGTATAGTGAGCAGTTCTTC.

There are many counts of this clonotype. The V gene is TRBV4-1, the J gene TRBJ2-7; D unclear. Germline V gene sequence: CDR1 MGHRA, CDR2 YSYEKL. V lost 2 bases, J lost 2 bases, and 13 bases lay in between. This CDR3 has 15 residues. CDR3 in DNA: TGCGCCAGCAGCCAAATCGGCGGCAGGACCTACGAGCAGTACTTC. This gives the protein CASSQIGGRTYEQYF.

This clonotype showed up just a few times. V gene TRBV6-5 combines with J gene TRBJ2-2, with 10 bases fitting TRBD1. This CDR3 region has 15 residues. Trimming at V came to 0 bases and at J to 8 bases, leaving 3 bases not matched to a gene. CDR1 is MNHEY and CDR2 is SVGAGI in the germline V gene. The CDR3 is CASSYSGTGEGELFF. The CDR3 DNA reads TGTGCCAGCAGTTACTCGGGGACAGGGGAAGGGGAGCTGTTTTTT.

This clonotype appeared many times. The J gene is TRBJ2-1, the V gene TRBV5-1; TRBD1 matches 9 bases. Germline CDR1 is SGHRS and CDR2 is YFSETQ. The CDR3 is 15 amino acids. Losses at the gene ends were 4 bases for V and 4 bases for J; bases not matched to a gene: 6. The CDR3 sequence is CASSHRDRVYNEQFF. CDR3 in DNA: TGCGCCAGCAGCCACCGGGACAGGGTATACAATGAGCAGTTCTTC.

This clonotype has ten or more counts. This sequence joins TRBV5-1 and TRBJ2-3; 7 positions match TRBD1. The junction had 8 bases not matched to a gene; V was cut back by 5 bases and J by 2 bases. This CDR3 comprises 15 residues. Germline V gene data show CDR1 as SGHRS and CDR2 as YFSETQ. CDR3 in amino acids: CASRVTGDVTDTQYF. In nucleotides, the CDR3 is TGCGCCAGCAGGGTCACAGGGGATGTCACAGATACGCAGTATTTT.

For the CDR3, the DNA is TGTGCCAGCAGCCAACATAAGGGCCTAGCGGGAAGGACCAGGCACAATGAGCAGTTCTTC. Its translation: CASSQHKGLAGRTRHNEQFF. The J gene is TRBJ2-1, the V gene TRBV4-2, with TRBD2 matching 9 bases. V gave up 2 bases and J gave up 5 bases; unmatched junction bases: 19. CDR1 and CDR2 (germline): LGHNA, YNFKEQ. The CDR3 extends over 20 amino acids.

The rearrangement joins TRBV20-1 to TRBJ2-1, with 10 bases lining up with TRBD2. CDR1 and CDR2 from the germline V gene are DFQATT and SNEGSKA (reference sequence). CDR3 length: 14 amino acids. Germline trimming cut 6 bases from V and 7 bases from J; bases unmatched to any gene: 9. The CDR3 loop is CSAKREGGGNEQFF. The DNA of the CDR3 is TGCAGTGCAAAGCGGGAGGGCGGCGGTAATGAGCAGTTCTTC.